The source of this T cell receptor beta chain is a study of blood T cell repertoires in COVID-19. The data were produced by immunoSEQ multiplex PCR, yet TCRdb's version contains in-frame clones alone and is incomplete. The sample yields 280,000 or so clones, around 90% seen once. Germline V gene data show CDR1 as SQVTM and CDR2 as ANQGSEA. V lost 4 bases, J lost 2 bases, and 5 bases lay in between. This CDR3 spans 11 amino acids. This rearrangement joins TRBV29-1 to TRBJ1-2, with D unresolved. The clonotype comes from a woman aged 18-30 years with acute COVID-19. The sample comprised PBMCs or T cells enriched from blood (not recorded which). CDR3 sequence (DNA): TGCAGCGTTGCAGCGAACTATGGCTACACCTTC. As protein: CSVAANYGYTF. The full variable domain, in which reference TRBV29-1 and TRBJ1-2 provide the parts outside the CDR3, is SAVISQKPSRDICQRGTSLTIQCQVDSQVTMMFWYRQQPGQSLTLIATANQGSEATYESGFVIDKFPISRPNLTFSTLTVSNMSPEDSSIYLCSVAANYGYTFGSGTRLTVV.